What follows are 25 T cell receptor beta chains derived from one specimen sequenced in a study of blood T cell repertoires in COVID-19. Libraries were prepared by immunoSEQ multiplex PCR; TCRdb keeps only in-frame clonotypes and omits some of them. This table holds 200,000 to 250,000 clones, about 90% found once. Sequencing was carried out using peripheral blood. The source of these receptors is a man older than 75 with acute or convalescent COVID-19.

The J gene is TRBJ1-6, the V gene TRBV2, with 7 nucleotides matching TRBD1. The length of the CDR3 is 12 residues. CDR1 and CDR2 (germline): SNHLY, FYNNEI. Unmatched junction bases numbered 7, after V lost 10 bases and J lost 10 bases. Written as DNA, the CDR3 is TGTGCCACCAACAGGGGTGGGTCACCCCTCCACTTT. Its translation is CATNRGGSPLHF.

This sequence joins TRBV7-2 and TRBJ2-7; D might be TRBD1 (6 bases). The V and J ends lost 3 bases and 11 bases respectively, with 11 bases between them. The CDR3 sequence is 11 residues long. CDR1 SGHTA and CDR2 FQGNSA come from the germline V gene. In DNA form, the CDR3 reads TGTGCCAGCAGCTTGGGACAAATGGAGTACTTC. This encodes CASSLGQMEYF. The whole variable domain, remainder taken from reference TRBV7-2 and TRBJ2-7, is GAGVSQSPSNKVTEKGKDVELRCDPISGHTALYWYRQSLGQGLEFLIYFQGNSAPDKSGLPSDRFSAERTGGSVSTLTIQRTQQEDSAVYLCASSLGQMEYFGPGTRLTVT.

This clone showed up just a few times. CDR3 nucleotides: TGTGCCAGCAGCCAAGATTATCGACGGATAGCGGGAGCTGTGCAGTTCTTC. Amino acids: CASSQDYRRIAGAVQFF. The V call is TRBV4-2, the J call TRBJ2-1; 9 nucleotides agree with TRBD2. Germline CDR1 reads LGHNA; CDR2 reads YNFKEQ. The ends lost 0 bases at V and 12 bases at J; junction bases unmatched: 15. CDR3 length: 17 residues.

This clone was found a few times. The chain employs TRBV7-3 and TRBJ1-1, with TRBD1 matching over 9 bases. Germline V gives CDR1 SGHTA, CDR2 FQGTGA. The CDR3 covers 14 residues. V trimming: 5 bases; J trimming: 5 bases; junction bases outside the gene matches: 6. CDR3 amino acids: CASSGQGPGTEAFF. In nucleotides, the CDR3 is TGTGCCAGCAGCGGACAGGGGCCGGGAACTGAAGCTTTCTTT.

There are a few counts of this clone. J is TRBJ2-3 and V is TRBV5-4, with TRBD2 matching 7 bases. The V segment lost 3 bases and the J segment 6 bases; nucleotides outside the gene matches: 1. Germline CDR1 reads SGHNT; CDR2 reads YYREEE (reference sequence). The CDR3 spans 12 residues. The CDR3 bases are TGTGCCAGCAGCTGGGGGGGGGATACGCAGTATTTT. Protein sequence: CASSWGGDTQYF. The variable domain in full, with the rest retrieved from reference TRBV5-4 and TRBJ2-3, is ETGVTQSPTHLIKTRGQQVTLRCSSQSGHNTVSWYQQALGQGPQFIFQYYREEENGRGNFPPRFSGLQFPNYSSELNVNALELDDSALYLCASSWGGDTQYFGPGTRLTVL.

This clone was detected a few times. The chain employs TRBV4-2 and TRBJ1-5; the D is unclear. Germline V gene data show CDR1 as LGHNA and CDR2 as YNFKEQ. V was pared by 0 bases and J by 4 bases, with 13 bases between. This CDR3 region has 16 residues. The CDR3 loop reads CASSQDSSTGNQPQHF. For the CDR3, the DNA is TGTGCCAGCAGCCAAGATTCGAGTACGGGGAATCAGCCCCAGCATTTT.

The chain uses TRBV27 and TRBJ1-4, with 9 bases identical to TRBD1. CDR1 and CDR2 from the germline V gene are MNHEY and SMNVEV (reference sequence). The CDR3 has 16 amino acids. V dropped 2 bases and J dropped 10; count of bases not matched to a gene: 11. CDR3 DNA sequence: TGTGCCAGCAGTTTAGGCCGAGGGGGACAGGGTCGAAAACTGTTTTTT. Translating gives CASSLGRGGQGRKLFF.

The rearrangement joins TRBV6-2 or TRBV6-3 to TRBJ2-3, with unresolved D. The CDR3 consists of 14 residues. Trimming removed 5 bases from V and 1 base from J, with 10 bases in between. The germline gives CDR1 MNHEY, CDR2 SVGEGT. CDR3 protein: CASSPDGGTDTQYF. The CDR3, as DNA: TGTGCCAGCAGTCCCGACGGAGGCACAGATACGCAGTATTTT.

The rearrangement uses TRBV29-1 and TRBJ2-1; D ambiguous. The V end lost 7 bases, the J end lost 8 bases, and 18 bases lay between the germline ends. Germline V gene lookup returns CDR1 SQVTM and CDR2 ANQGSEA. CDR3 length: 13 residues. For the CDR3, the DNA is TGCAGCGAATCCCGGGTCATCGGCGATGAGCAGTTCTTC. It yields the protein CSESRVIGDEQFF.

The chain recombines TRBV19 with TRBJ2-7; 10 bases agree with TRBD1. V lost 5 bases, J lost 7 bases, and 8 bases stayed unmatched. There are 14 residues in the CDR3. CDR1 and CDR2 from the germline V gene are LNHDA and SQIVND (reference sequence). DNA of the CDR3: TGTGCCAGTAGTCGAGACAGGGGGCTCGGTGAGCAGTACTTC. It codes for CASSRDRGLGEQYF.

The chain recombines TRBV6-2 or TRBV6-3 with TRBJ1-1; D remains ambiguous. CDR1 MNHEY and CDR2 SVGEGT come from the germline V gene. Trimming took 6 bases from V and 7 from J, leaving 15 bases between them. This CDR3 is 13 amino acids long. The CDR3 DNA is TGTGCCAGCAGCCTGGGCATACTCTATGAAGCTTTCTTT. Its translation is CASSLGILYEAFF.

In the case of this clone: At one boundary the junction diverges from the germline segment, which might be a read error. The chain couples TRBV7-7 to TRBJ2-5, with D maybe TRBD1 (6 bases). CDR3 length: 14 amino acids. The germline V gene has CDR1 SSHAT and CDR2 FNYEAQ (reference sequence). CDR3 coding DNA: TGTGCTAGCAGCTTAAGGACAGCCTCAGGGACCCAGTACTTC. It yields the protein CASSLRTASGTQYF.

The rearrangement joins TRBV19 to TRBJ1-5, with D uncertain. V was trimmed by 5 bases and J by 6 bases, leaving 17 bases between them. The CDR3 sequence is 15 residues long. CDR1 and CDR2 from the germline V gene are LNHDA and SQIVND (reference sequence). CDR3 in amino acids: CASSPAGLEGQPQHF. CDR3 bases: TGTGCCAGTAGTCCCGCGGGCTTGGAGGGTCAGCCCCAGCATTTT.

V gene TRBV27 combines with J gene TRBJ2-1, with 7 bases fitting TRBD2. The CDR3 is 15 residues long. Trimming cost V 6 bases and J 4 bases; bases outside gene matches: 9. Germline values: CDR1 MNHEY, CDR2 SMNVEV (reference sequence). In nucleotides, the CDR3 is TGTGCCAGCAGGGTGGGAGGGCCTGAGTACAATGAGCAGTTCTTC. Translating it yields CASRVGGPEYNEQFF.

This rearrangement joins TRBV25-1 to TRBJ1-2; possible D gene TRBD1, 5 bases. Germline loops: CDR1 MGHDK, CDR2 SYGVNS. The CDR3 is 16 residues long. V lost 2 bases to trimming and J lost 3 bases, with 16 bases between them. The CDR3 nucleotides are TGTGCCAGCAGTGAAATTCCTCCTGGACAATACTATGGCTACACCTTC. As protein: CASSEIPPGQYYGYTF.

The chain uses TRBV9 and TRBJ2-7, with unresolved D. The length of the CDR3 is 13 residues. CDR1 is SGDLS, CDR2 YYNGEE, per germline. Trimming took off 4 bases at V and 3 bases at J, with 11 bases between the two ends. CDR3 loop: CASSRLGDYEQYF. The CDR3 DNA sequence: TGTGCCAGCAGCCGCCTAGGTGACTACGAGCAGTACTTC.

The chain links TRBV4-1 to TRBJ2-1; TRBD1 matches 11 bases. CDR3 length equals 16 residues. The V gene end was trimmed by 1 base and the J gene end by 4 bases; junction bases not matched to a gene: 3. CDR1 MGHRA and CDR2 YSYEKL come from the germline V gene. The CDR3 nucleotides are TGCGCCAGCAGCCAAGGAGGACAGGGGGCGTACAATGAGCAGTTCTTC. Its translation is CASSQGGQGAYNEQFF.

This chain joins TRBV9 and TRBJ2-5; a possible D gene is TRBD1 (6 bases). The CDR3 is 15 residues long. CDR1 SGDLS and CDR2 YYNGEE come from the germline V gene. Trimming shortened V by 1 base and J by 3 bases, and 13 bases separated the two germline ends. The CDR3 sequence is CASSVRGQLEETQYF. The CDR3 region has the DNA TGTGCCAGCAGCGTACGTGGACAGCTCGAAGAGACCCAGTACTTC.

The table lists this clone with a count of one. V usage is TRBV6-1 and J usage is TRBJ1-1; 8 nucleotides agree with TRBD1. In germline, CDR1 is MNHNS, CDR2 SASEGT. V was clipped by 4 bases and J by 2 bases; unmatched bases: 9. The CDR3 runs to 16 residues. In DNA, the CDR3 is TGTGCCAGCAGTGGGCACAAGGGACAGGCCAACACTGAAGCTTTCTTT. It specifies CASSGHKGQANTEAFF.

J is TRBJ2-4 and V is TRBV7-8; no firm D call. Trimming pared 1 base from V and 7 bases from J, leaving 8 bases between. The CDR3 is made up of 13 amino acids. Germline V CDR1 and CDR2: SGHVS, FQNEAQ. The CDR3 bases are TGTGCCAGCAGCTTAGAGAGGAGCAACATTCAGTACTTC. It yields the protein CASSLERSNIQYF.

The J gene is TRBJ1-2, the V gene TRBV29-1; 10 positions agree with TRBD1. This CDR3 is 17 amino acids long. The V gene's germline CDR1 is SQVTM and CDR2 ANQGSEA. V was clipped by 0 bases and J by 6 bases; unmatched bases: 13. CDR3 loop: CSVEDRTGGVYINGYTF. DNA for the CDR3: TGCAGCGTTGAAGATCGGACAGGGGGAGTTTATATCAATGGCTACACCTTC.

CDR3 protein: CASSLAPTSSTDTQYF. The CDR3 DNA follows: TGTGCCAGCAGCTTGGCCCCCACTAGCTCAACAGATACGCAGTATTTT. The chain couples TRBV5-6 to TRBJ2-3; D is possibly TRBD2 (6 bases). The V end lost 0 bases, the J end lost 3 bases, and 14 bases lay between the germline ends. The CDR3 contains 16 residues. The germline V gene has CDR1 SGHDT and CDR2 YYEEEE. Full variable domain (outside the CDR3, taken from reference TRBV5-6 and TRBJ2-3): DAGVTQSPTHLIKTRGQQVTLRCSPKSGHDTVSWYQQALGQGPQFIFQYYEEEERQRGNFPDRFSGHQFPNYSSELNVNALLLGDSALYLCASSLAPTSSTDTQYFGPGTRLTVL.

This clone is judged medium-sized (0.01 to 0.1%). V is TRBV28 and J is TRBJ2-1; 8 bases are shared with TRBD1. The CDR3 loop spans 15 amino acids. Germline CDR1 reads MDHEN; CDR2 reads SYDVKM. V lost 7 bases and J lost 8; bases outside the gene matches: 13. The CDR3 here is CASTGARGRIDEQFF. The CDR3 region has the DNA TGTGCCAGCACAGGGGCCAGGGGGCGAATCGATGAGCAGTTCTTC. The whole variable domain, remainder taken from reference TRBV28 and TRBJ2-1, is DVKVTQSSRYLVKRTGEKVFLECVQDMDHENMFWYRQDPGLGLRLIYFSYDVKMKEKGDIPEGYSVSREKKERFSLILESASTNQTSMYLCASTGARGRIDEQFFGPGTRLTVL.

This clone has just one count. This rearrangement joins TRBV5-1 to TRBJ1-5, with a possible D match to TRBD1 (6 bases). The CDR3 extends over 15 amino acids. V was pared by 0 bases and J by 3 bases, with 10 bases between. Germline V gives CDR1 SGHRS, CDR2 YFSETQ. CDR3 sequence (DNA): TGCGCCAGCAGCTTGGGGACAGACTACAATCAGCCCCAGCATTTT. Translating gives CASSLGTDYNQPQHF.

The chain carries TRBV3-1 (or the pseudogene TRBV3-2) and TRBJ2-5, with D possibly matching TRBD1 (6 bases). The CDR3 contains 13 residues. Germline assignment: CDR1 LGHDT and CDR2 YNNKEL (reference sequence). V was clipped by 2 bases and J by 3 bases, with 7 bases between them. Here the CDR3 reads CASSQNREETQYF. The CDR3, as DNA: TGTGCCAGCAGCCAAAACAGGGAAGAGACCCAGTACTTC.